This passage covers 31 T cell receptor beta chains from one sample sequenced in a study of Graves' ophthalmopathy and Graves' hyperthyroidism. RNA transcripts were the source from which TCR beta CDR3 regions were amplified. Following a first-round RT-PCR that used HTBI primers, a second-round multiplex PCR was carried out. TCRdb re-called the multiplex PCR reads through MiXCR, storing one row per CDR3 protein. The sample comprises approximately 1.2 million distinct CDR3 sequences, about two fifths of which are singletons, and over 8.5% rests with the top ten. The sample consisted of peripheral blood or thyroid tissue (not recorded which). The receptors shown here come from an adult man with Graves' hyperthyroidism.

Many counts were recorded for this clonotype. This chain links TRBV29-1 with TRBJ1-2; no clear D. Per germline, CDR1 SQVTM and CDR2 ANQGSEA. Trimming stripped 0 bases from V and 3 bases from J, with 8 bases between. CDR3 length: 13 residues. Written as DNA, the CDR3 is TGCAGCGTTGAAGATCGGGGTTACTATGGCTACACCTTC. Protein: CSVEDRGYYGYTF. Full variable domain (missing parts from reference TRBV29-1 and TRBJ1-2): SAVISQKPSRDICQRGTSLTIQCQVDSQVTMMFWYRQQPGQSLTLIATANQGSEATYESGFVIDKFPISRPNLTFSTLTVSNMSPEDSSIYLCSVEDRGYYGYTFGSGTRLTVV.

This clonotype showed up many times. The CDR3 nucleotides read TGCAGCCTCCGGACCTTCCTGAGCACTGAAGCTTTCTTT. Amino acid sequence: CSLRTFLSTEAFF. This chain joins TRBV29-1 and TRBJ1-1; no firm D call. This CDR3 is 13 amino acids long. The germline CDR1 and CDR2 sequences are SQVTM and ANQGSEA. With 8 bases removed from V and 4 bases from J, the gap between germline ends came to 17 bases.

With respect to this clonotype: This could be a read error, since a much larger clone is one nucleotide away. The chain recombines TRBV2 with TRBJ2-2; tentative D call: TRBD1 (6 bases). Germline CDR1 reads SNHLY; CDR2 reads FYNNEI. The CDR3 contains 14 residues. CDR3 region: CASSEVGASGERFF. For the CDR3, the DNA is TGTGCCAGCAGTGAAGTGGGGGCCTCCGGGGAGCGGTTTTTT.

Remarks on this clonotype: The germline gene is not matched at one end of the junction; a read error may be the cause. The rearrangement joins TRBV7-9 to TRBJ2-7; 8 nucleotides agree with TRBD2. Germline assignment: CDR1 SEHNR and CDR2 FQNEAQ (reference sequence). This CDR3 is built from 19 residues. CDR3 sequence (DNA): TGCGCCAGCAGCCAAGAGCTGGGCGTAGCGGGGCTCCGGGCTGGCGAGCAGTACTTC. Amino acids: CASSQELGVAGLRAGEQYF. Combining the CDR3 with reference TRBV7-9 and TRBJ2-7 gives the whole variable domain DTGVSQNPRHKITKRGQNVTFRCDPISEHNRLYWYRQTLGQGPEFLTYFQNEAQLEKSRLLSDRFSAERPKGSFSTLEIQRTEQGDSAMYLCASSQELGVAGLRAGEQYFGPGTRLTVT.

The gene calls are TRBV20-1 and TRBJ1-2; D is possibly TRBD1 (6 bases). Germline CDR1 reads DFQATT; CDR2 reads SNEGSKA (reference sequence). V lost 3 bases and J 7 bases, leaving 12 bases between the germline ends. There are 12 residues in the CDR3. The CDR3 DNA reads TGCAGTGCTAGTCGTGGACAGTCTGGCTACACCTTC. This codes for CSASRGQSGYTF.

This clonotype was counted a few times. The chain carries TRBV20-1 and TRBJ2-7, with D possibly matching TRBD1 (6 bases). The CDR3 loop spans 15 amino acids. The V end was cut by 5 bases, the J end by 6 bases, with 23 bases between. Germline V gives CDR1 DFQATT, CDR2 SNEGSKA (reference sequence). The CDR3 loop reads CSALGQGSLSREQYF. The CDR3 nucleotides are TGCAGTGCTCTCGGTCAGGGGTCCCTTAGCCGCGAGCAGTACTTC.

This clonotype was counted only a few times. This chain uses TRBV10-3 with TRBJ1-4; TRBD1 is a possible D gene (6 bases). Germline assignment: CDR1 ENHRY and CDR2 SYGVKD. The CDR3 extends over 14 amino acids. Trimming removed 5 bases from V and 5 bases from J, with 12 bases in between. CDR3 protein: CAISYVGGNEKLFF. CDR3 DNA sequence: TGTGCCATCAGTTACGTAGGGGGGAATGAAAAACTGTTTTTT.

This clonotype was seen many times. CDR3 loop: CASSPGTSLNTGELFF. The CDR3 DNA reads TGCGCCAGCAGCCCTGGGACAAGCCTAAACACCGGGGAGCTGTTTTTT. The V call is TRBV5-1, the J call TRBJ2-2, with D perhaps TRBD1 (6 bases). In germline, CDR1 is SGHRS, CDR2 YFSETQ. V was pared by 4 bases and J by 2 bases, with 15 bases between. The CDR3 is 16 residues long. The full variable domain, its missing parts supplied by reference TRBV5-1 and TRBJ2-2, is KAGVTQTPRYLIKTRGQQVTLSCSPISGHRSVSWYQQTPGQGLQFLFEYFSETQRNKGNFPGRFSGRQFSNSRSEMNVSTLELGDSALYLCASSPGTSLNTGELFFGEGSRLTVL.

The chain carries TRBV14 and TRBJ1-4, with 8 nucleotides matching TRBD1. Per the germline V gene, CDR1 is SGHDN and CDR2 is FVKESK. The CDR3 is 15 amino acids. V shed 2 bases and J 5 bases; nucleotides not matched to a gene: 4. Here the CDR3 reads CASSQKDRENEKLFF. The CDR3 region has the DNA TGTGCCAGCAGCCAAAAGGACAGGGAGAATGAAAAACTGTTTTTT.

The table lists this clonotype with many counts. The chain recombines TRBV19 with TRBJ1-5; a possible D gene is TRBD1 (5 bases). CDR3 length: 13 residues. In germline, CDR1 is LNHDA, CDR2 SQIVND (reference sequence). Trimming took off 5 bases at V and 7 bases at J, with 12 bases between the two ends. CDR3 in DNA: TGTGCCAGTAGTGGTTCAGGGAGACAGCCCCAGCATTTT. This encodes CASSGSGRQPQHF.

This clonotype was counted many times. J is TRBJ2-7 and V is TRBV19; 10 bases match TRBD2. Trimming removed 6 bases from V and 0 bases from J; junction bases left unmatched: 5. CDR3 size: 15 residues. The V gene's germline CDR1 is LNHDA and CDR2 SQIVND (reference sequence). CDR3 protein: CASRPSGGSSYEQYF. CDR3 bases: TGTGCCAGTAGGCCTAGCGGGGGCAGCTCCTACGAGCAGTACTTC.

This clonotype was recorded many times. The V gene is TRBV2, the J gene TRBJ1-2; D is unresolved. Germline CDR1 SNHLY, CDR2 FYNNEI. The V gene lost 7 bases and the J gene lost 4 bases, with 19 bases spanning the gap. The CDR3 has 15 amino acids. The CDR3 region is CASKGGSVKFYGYTF. CDR3 coding DNA: TGTGCCAGCAAGGGTGGGTCAGTCAAGTTCTATGGCTACACCTTC.

On this clonotype: A read error may account for a junction end that differs from germline. The rearrangement links TRBV6-5 to TRBJ1-2; no definite D call. CDR1 is MNHEY and CDR2 is SVGAGI in the germline V gene. The CDR3 sequence is 12 residues long. The CDR3 nucleotides read TGTGCCAGCAGTTCCTCTCTCCATGGCTGCACCTTC. It specifies CASSSSLHGCTF.

This clonotype was counted ten times or more. CDR3 amino acids: CASNHGVGGWEDTEAFF. The CDR3 nucleotides are TGTGCCAGTAACCATGGTGTCGGGGGCTGGGAGGACACTGAAGCTTTCTTT. The chain employs TRBV19 and TRBJ1-1; D perhaps matches TRBD1 (6 bases). CDR1 is LNHDA, CDR2 SQIVND, per germline (reference sequence). V shed 7 bases and J shed 3 bases, with 24 bases lying between them. The CDR3 covers 17 residues.

This clonotype has ten or more counts. The chain couples TRBV20-1 to TRBJ1-3; D is unresolved. This CDR3 region has 12 residues. Per the germline V gene, CDR1 is DFQATT and CDR2 is SNEGSKA (reference sequence). V was trimmed by 3 bases and J by 7 bases, leaving 10 bases between them. As DNA, the CDR3 is TGCAGTGCTAGCCCGGACGGGAACACCATATATTTT. Translating gives CSASPDGNTIYF.

There are a few counts of this clonotype. V gene TRBV27 combines with J gene TRBJ1-2; no reliable D call. This CDR3 is built from 11 residues. Germline lookup yields CDR1 MNHEY and CDR2 SMNVEV (reference sequence). Between the trimmed V and J ends, which lost 8 bases and 6 bases, there was a span of 10 bases. Written as DNA, the CDR3 is TGTGCCAGCGGCTACAGTGATGGCTACACCTTC. Translated: CASGYSDGYTF.

The genes are TRBV4-1 and TRBJ1-1, with 11 positions matching TRBD1. The CDR3 spans 16 residues. Germline CDR1 reads MGHRA; CDR2 reads YSYEKL. Trimming took 1 base from V and 4 from J; bases not matched to a gene: 5. DNA of the CDR3: TGCGCCAGCAGCCAAGTGGACAGGGGGCAGGTCACTGAAGCTTTCTTT. This codes for CASSQVDRGQVTEAFF.

In nucleotides, the CDR3 is TGCAGTGCCTCGGGGGGGTTGGGCTACACCTTC. Translation: CSASGGLGYTF. The chain has TRBV20-1 and TRBJ1-2; weak D call: TRBD1 (5 bases). The V and J ends lost 6 bases and 8 bases respectively, with 13 bases between them. The CDR3 runs to 11 residues. Germline V gives CDR1 DFQATT, CDR2 SNEGSKA (reference sequence).

The rearrangement uses TRBV5-5 and TRBJ2-7; no definite D call. Trimming shortened V by 4 bases and J by 0 bases, and 11 bases separated the two germline ends. Germline V gene data show CDR1 as SGHKS and CDR2 as YYEKEE (reference sequence). The CDR3 is 14 amino acids. The CDR3 nucleotides are TGTGCCAGCAGCAAAGCAGGAATCTCCTACGAGCAGTACTTC. It specifies CASSKAGISYEQYF.

This clonotype was detected a few times. V and J are TRBV9 and TRBJ1-3, with D perhaps matching TRBD1 (6 bases). V dropped 3 bases and J dropped 0 bases, with 13 bases sitting between them. The CDR3 loop spans 16 amino acids. Germline V gene sequence: CDR1 SGDLS, CDR2 YYNGEE. Here the CDR3 reads CASSDGGSSSGNTIYF. The CDR3 DNA reads TGTGCCAGCAGCGATGGGGGCAGTTCCTCTGGAAACACCATATATTTT.

The gene calls are TRBV5-1 and TRBJ2-7; D possibly corresponds to TRBD2 (7 bases). The germline V gene has CDR1 SGHRS and CDR2 YFSETQ. The CDR3 extends over 12 amino acids. V was shortened by 6 bases and J by 8 bases, with 15 bases between the two germline ends. The CDR3 sequence is CASMGGLYKQYF. For the CDR3, the DNA is TGCGCCAGCATGGGGGGGCTGTACAAGCAGTACTTC.

This clonotype showed up many times. The chain uses TRBV20-1 and TRBJ2-7; 9 positions agree with TRBD2. In germline, CDR1 is DFQATT, CDR2 SNEGSKA (reference sequence). Trimming at V came to 1 base and at J to 3 bases, leaving 7 bases not matched to a gene. The CDR3 loop spans 15 amino acids. CDR3 amino acids: CSARGGGRGVYEQYF. Here the CDR3 DNA reads TGCAGTGCTAGAGGCGGCGGGAGGGGGGTCTACGAGCAGTACTTC.

Many counts were recorded for this clonotype. The CDR3 DNA sequence: TGTGCCGCTGGGATGGCGGGAGCGATTGGGGCCAACGTCCTGACTTTC. This encodes CAAGMAGAIGANVLTF. The chain recombines TRBV6-1 with TRBJ2-6; TRBD2 agrees at 7 bases. V trimming: 11 bases; J trimming: 3 bases; junction bases outside the gene matches: 13. The CDR3 consists of 16 residues. Germline V gene lookup returns CDR1 MNHNS and CDR2 SASEGT.

In this sample, this clonotype turned up many times. The chain employs TRBV5-1 and TRBJ2-5; a weak D match, TRBD2 (6 bases). Germline CDR1 is SGHRS and CDR2 is YFSETQ. Trimming removed 0 bases at V and 1 base at J, with 13 bases between. This CDR3 has 16 residues. CDR3 loop: CASSLEGGDFQETQYF. The CDR3 DNA follows: TGCGCCAGCAGCTTGGAGGGCGGGGACTTCCAAGAGACCCAGTACTTC. Variable domain in full (rest from reference TRBV5-1 and TRBJ2-5): KAGVTQTPRYLIKTRGQQVTLSCSPISGHRSVSWYQQTPGQGLQFLFEYFSETQRNKGNFPGRFSGRQFSNSRSEMNVSTLELGDSALYLCASSLEGGDFQETQYFGPGTRLLVL.

This clonotype was picked up many times. The chain recombines TRBV2 with TRBJ1-1; D uncertain. CDR1 is SNHLY, CDR2 FYNNEI, per germline. The CDR3 sequence is 12 residues long. V lost 4 bases to trimming and J lost 1 base, with 4 bases between them. CDR3 loop: CASSVENTEAFF. CDR3 coding DNA: TGTGCCAGCAGTGTCGAGAACACTGAAGCTTTCTTT.

The CDR3 protein is CASSPAAGGEKLFF. CDR3 sequence (DNA): TGTGCCAGCAGCCCCGCCGCGGGAGGCGAAAAACTGTTTTTT. The V gene is TRBV25-1, the J gene TRBJ1-4; the D is unclear. V shed 6 bases and J shed 8 bases, with 16 bases lying between them. Germline loops: CDR1 MGHDK, CDR2 SYGVNS. CDR3 length: 14 residues.

This clonotype has a handful of counts. This chain links TRBV10-3 with TRBJ2-5; D is perhaps TRBD2 (5 bases). The CDR3 extends over 15 amino acids. The V gene's germline CDR1 is ENHRY and CDR2 SYGVKD. Trimming pared 3 bases from V and 2 bases from J, leaving 13 bases between. CDR3 coding DNA: TGTGCCATCAGTGAAACAGCGGTTGAACAAGAGACCCAGTACTTC. Its protein product is CAISETAVEQETQYF.

As to this clonotype: Without the conserved terminal phenylalanine or tryptophan, this CDR3 likely stems from a read error. Here the CDR3 DNA reads TGTGCCAGCAGCCGCGGCACTCTCGGCCGTCTCGAGCAGTACTCC. Its translation is CASSRGTLGRLEQYS. V gene TRBV19 combines with J gene TRBJ2-7; D gene unclear. V lost 9 bases and J lost 6, with 24 bases in between. The length of the CDR3 is 15 residues. Germline V gives CDR1 LNHDA, CDR2 SQIVND (reference sequence).

A few counts support this clonotype. This chain links TRBV2 with TRBJ2-7; D remains ambiguous. V was cut by 6 bases and J by 2 bases, with 11 bases left in between. The germline V gene has CDR1 SNHLY and CDR2 FYNNEI. CDR3 size: 13 residues. CDR3 nucleotide sequence: TGTGCCAGCAGGCCTCCCAGACCCTACGAGCAGTACTTC. As protein: CASRPPRPYEQYF.

Notes on this clonotype: Since a much larger clone is just one base distant, this may be a read error. This chain uses TRBV2 with TRBJ1-4, with D possibly matching TRBD1 (5 bases). CDR1 is SNHLY and CDR2 is FYNNEI in the germline V gene. There are 14 residues in the CDR3. The CDR3 loop is CASSELGLNEKLLF. CDR3 coding DNA: TGTGCCAGCAGTGAACTGGGGCTTAATGAAAAACTGCTTTTT. The whole variable domain, filled in from reference TRBV2 and TRBJ1-4, reads EPEVTQTPSHQVTQMGQEVILRCVPISNHLYFYWYRQILGQKVEFLVSFYNNEISEKSEIFDDQFSVERPDGSNFTLKIRSTKLEDSAMYFCASSELGLNEKLLFGSGTQLSVL.

There are a few counts of this clonotype. The rearrangement joins TRBV29-1 to TRBJ1-2, with D perhaps matching TRBD1 (5 bases). This CDR3 is built from 14 residues. The germline V and J ends were trimmed by 6 bases and 2 bases, with 16 bases remaining between them. Germline-derived CDR1 and CDR2 are SQVTM and ANQGSEA. CDR3 nucleotides: TGCAGCGTCGGGACTAGCGGGGGGAACTATGGCTACACCTTC. It translates to CSVGTSGGNYGYTF.